A selection of T cell receptor beta chains follows, all from one sample in a study of lymphopenia after photon versus proton radiotherapy. Sequencing was performed with immunoSEQ multiplex PCR; in TCRdb, only in-frame clones are kept and a portion is missing. The table records around 30,000 clones, 89% of them present only once. The sample in question was peripheral blood, obtained from a patient treated with proton-based radiotherapy. The receptors were gathered from a woman aged 70-85 years with pancreatic cancer. Some clones in this sample may be carry-over from other donors' samples. The CDR3 runs from the conserved cysteine through the conserved F or W. Each record gives: J gene, V gene, D gene, clone size, CDR3 DNA, CDR3 protein. A D gene is named only where the DNA matches it firmly. Rows give clone size only sometimes, using once, few, many, or a class for an expanded clone.

j_call: TRBJ2-6
v_call: TRBV28
d_call: -
clone_size: -
cdr3_nt: TGTGCCAGCAGTTCATCCCGGGCGCAGGTGACCCTTTCTGGGGCCAACGTCCTGACTTTC
cdr3_aa: CASSSSRAQVTLSGANVLTF

j_call: TRBJ1-4
v_call: TRBV2
d_call: TRBD1
clone_size: -
cdr3_nt: TGTGCCAGCAGGACAGGGGGGGAAAAACTGTTTTTT
cdr3_aa: CASRTGGEKLFF

j_call: TRBJ2-1
v_call: TRBV19
d_call: TRBD2
clone_size: -
cdr3_nt: TGTGCCAGTAATTCGCTAGCGGGAGCTGGCAATGAGCAGTTCTTC
cdr3_aa: CASNSLAGAGNEQFF

j_call: TRBJ2-1
v_call: TRBV10-3
d_call: TRBD2
clone_size: -
cdr3_nt: TGTGCCATCAGCACTAGCGGGAGCTACAATGAGCAGTTCTTC
cdr3_aa: CAISTSGSYNEQFF

j_call: TRBJ2-3
v_call: TRBV27
d_call: -
clone_size: -
cdr3_nt: TGTGCCAGCAGTCCACTAGGGAATTTGGCAGATACGCAGTATTTT
cdr3_aa: CASSPLGNLADTQYF

j_call: TRBJ2-7
v_call: TRBV5-8
d_call: TRBD1
clone_size: -
cdr3_nt: TGTGCCAGCAGCTTCTATGTTACAGGGGTATCCCTCGAGCAGTACTTC
cdr3_aa: CASSFYVTGVSLEQYF

j_call: TRBJ2-2
v_call: TRBV18
d_call: TRBD1
clone_size: -
cdr3_nt: TGTGCCAGCTCACCAGCCCCAAGGACAGGGGGGAGCACCGGGGAGCTGTTTTTT
cdr3_aa: CASSPAPRTGGSTGELFF

j_call: TRBJ2-5
v_call: TRBV12-2
d_call: -
clone_size: -
cdr3_nt: TGTGCAAGTCGCTTAAGGACTAGCGGGAGGGGGGAGACCCAGTACTTC
cdr3_aa: CASRLRTSGRGETQYF

j_call: TRBJ2-7
v_call: TRBV2
d_call: -
clone_size: few
cdr3_nt: TGTGCCAGCAGTGATGGCGGGCTGAGCTACGAGCAGTACTTC
cdr3_aa: CASSDGGLSYEQYF

j_call: TRBJ2-3
v_call: TRBV30
d_call: -
clone_size: -
cdr3_nt: TGTGCCTGGGGTCCGGGACTTATCACAGATACGCAGTATTTT
cdr3_aa: CAWGPGLITDTQYF

j_call: TRBJ2-6
v_call: TRBV2
d_call: TRBD1
clone_size: -
cdr3_nt: TGTGCCAGCAAGGACGGACAGGGGTCGTCAGGGGCCAACGTCCTGACTTTC
cdr3_aa: CASKDGQGSSGANVLTF

j_call: TRBJ1-1
v_call: TRBV15
d_call: -
clone_size: -
cdr3_nt: TGTGCCACCAGCAGAGACGGGCCGGCTGGGGGAACGCCTGAAGCTTTCTTT
cdr3_aa: CATSRDGPAGGTPEAFF

j_call: TRBJ2-7
v_call: TRBV7-9
d_call: -
clone_size: once
cdr3_nt: TGTGCCAGCAGCTTAGGGCGGGCAGGGAGGTACGAGCAGTACTTC
cdr3_aa: CASSLGRAGRYEQYF

j_call: TRBJ2-5
v_call: TRBV28
d_call: -
clone_size: -
cdr3_nt: TGTGCCAGCAGTTTCGAATGGTTAGAGACCCAGTACTTC
cdr3_aa: CASSFEWLETQYF

j_call: TRBJ1-1
v_call: TRBV18
d_call: -
clone_size: -
cdr3_nt: TGTGCCAGCTCACCACGTCTTGGGACACAAAACACTGAAGCTTTCTTT
cdr3_aa: CASSPRLGTQNTEAFF

j_call: TRBJ1-1
v_call: TRBV11-2
d_call: -
clone_size: -
cdr3_nt: TGTGCCAGCAGCCTACAGGGGAACACTGAAGCTTTCTTT
cdr3_aa: CASSLQGNTEAFF

j_call: TRBJ1-1
v_call: TRBV27
d_call: -
clone_size: -
cdr3_nt: TGTGCCAGCAGTTTACAGCGTAGCGCGAACACTGAAGCTTTCTTT
cdr3_aa: CASSLQRSANTEAFF

j_call: TRBJ1-1
v_call: TRBV18
d_call: TRBD1
clone_size: few
cdr3_nt: TGTGCCAGCTCCGACAGGGGCGGGACTGAAGCTTTCTTT
cdr3_aa: CASSDRGGTEAFF

j_call: TRBJ2-7
v_call: TRBV19
d_call: -
clone_size: -
cdr3_nt: TGTGCCAGTGGCAGTAGCGGCAGCTCCTACGAGCAGTACTTC
cdr3_aa: CASGSSGSSYEQYF

j_call: TRBJ1-1
v_call: TRBV6-5
d_call: -
clone_size: -
cdr3_nt: TGTGCCAGCAGTTTGGGACCGTCTATCAACACTGAAGCTTTCTTT
cdr3_aa: CASSLGPSINTEAFF

j_call: TRBJ2-2
v_call: TRBV11-1
d_call: -
clone_size: -
cdr3_nt: TGTGCCAGCAGCACCGAGCAGATCACCGGGGAGCTGTTTTTT
cdr3_aa: CASSTEQITGELFF

j_call: TRBJ2-7
v_call: TRBV7-6
d_call: TRBD1
clone_size: -
cdr3_nt: TGTGCCAGCAGCACCAGACAGGGGAGTAACTACGAGCAGTACTTC
cdr3_aa: CASSTRQGSNYEQYF